Listed below are T cell receptor beta chains from one sample, sequenced in a study of CD8 T cells in Susac syndrome. One entry per CDR3 protein, called by TCRdb with MiXCR from the immunoSEQ multiplex PCR reads. The sample lists under 200,000 distinct CDR3 sequences; around 94% were seen once. Sequences were obtained from CD4+ T cells from PBMCs. The receptors come from a human donor with Susac syndrome. Each CDR3 is given with its conserved first and last residue. A D gene is named only where the DNA matches it firmly. Size is omitted from some rows. Given values are once, few, many or a class for expanded clones.

J gene	D gene	clone size	V gene	CDR3 DNA	CDR3 protein
TRBJ2-7	TRBD1	-	TRBV5-4	TGTGCCAGCAGCGCCCCCGGGACAGGGAGAAATTACGAGCAGTACTTC	CASSAPGTGRNYEQYF
TRBJ1-4	-	-	TRBV7-9	TGTGCCAGCAGCCCCTCAGGACGAAAACTGTTTTTT	CASSPSGRKLFF
TRBJ2-4	TRBD2	once	TRBV7-3	TGTGCCAGCAGCGCCCCTAGCGGGGGGGCTGTAAACATTCAGTACTTC	CASSAPSGGAVNIQYF
TRBJ2-5	-	-	TRBV5-1	TGCGCCAGCAACGAAGGACACCAAGAGACCCAGTACTTC	CASNEGHQETQYF
TRBJ1-1	-	-	TRBV20-1	TGCAGTGCTTCTGGACACGCCCGGGGGGCTTTCTTT	CSASGHARGAFF
TRBJ1-1	-	-	TRBV7-9	TGTGCCAGTTTTCGGATGAACACTGAAGCTTTCTTT	CASFRMNTEAFF
TRBJ1-1	TRBD1	-	TRBV29-1	TGCAGCGCCGACAGGGGGGACACTGAAGCTTTCTTT	CSADRGDTEAFF
TRBJ1-6	-	-	TRBV7-2	TGTGCCAGCACCCAAGAGGCGGGACCGGCTGAGTTT	CASTQEAGPAEF
TRBJ1-1	-	-	TRBV2	TGTGCCGGGGCCTGGGAATCGAGCACTGAAGCTTTCTTT	CAGAWESSTEAFF
TRBJ2-7	-	-	TRBV5-1	TGCGCCAGCAGCGGGACCAGCTCCTACGAGCAGTACTTC	CASSGTSSYEQYF
TRBJ1-6	TRBD1	-	TRBV30	TGTGCCTGGAGTCTAGGGGGCGATTCACCCCTCCACTTT	CAWSLGGDSPLHF
TRBJ2-5	TRBD1	-	TRBV5-4	TGTGCCAGCAGCCCTCCGGGACAGGGGATCGAAGAGACCCAGTACTTC	CASSPPGQGIEETQYF
TRBJ2-5	TRBD2	-	TRBV11-2	TGTGCCAGCAGCCAGGGCAGCGGGGCCCAAGAGACCCAGTACTTC	CASSQGSGAQETQYF
TRBJ2-7	-	-	TRBV6-5	TGTGCCAGCAGCTCCGGCCGGAATAACTACGAGCAGTACTTC	CASSSGRNNYEQYF
TRBJ2-1	TRBD2	-	TRBV20-1	TGCAGTGCTACGGGACTAGCTGACAATGAGCAGTTCTTC	CSATGLADNEQFF
TRBJ2-3	-	-	TRBV7-2	TGTGCCAGCAGTTCACTCGCGGTAATCCGCACAGATACGCAGTATTTT	CASSSLAVIRTDTQYF
TRBJ2-5	TRBD1	-	TRBV29-1	TGCAGCGTTGAGGAGACAGGGGGCCAAGAGACCCAGTACTTC	CSVEETGGQETQYF
TRBJ2-5	-	-	TRBV5-1	TGCGCCAGCAGCCGCGGACAGAGCACCGAGGAAGAGACCCAGTACTTC	CASSRGQSTEEETQYF
TRBJ2-3	TRBD2	-	TRBV18	TGTGCCAGCTCGGAACTAGCGACCACAGATACGCAGTATTTT	CASSELATTDTQYF
TRBJ2-1	TRBD2	-	TRBV5-1	TGCGCCAGCAGCTTATCGAGCGGGGGATACAATGAGCAGTTCTTC	CASSLSSGGYNEQFF
TRBJ2-7	-	-	TRBV5-1	TGCGCCAGCAGAGATAAGGTAAGCGGCCCCTACGAGCAGTACTTC	CASRDKVSGPYEQYF
TRBJ1-2	-	-	TRBV29-1	TGCAGCGTTGAAGAGGGACGGGGTAACTATGGCTACACCTTC	CSVEEGRGNYGYTF
TRBJ1-1	-	-	TRBV20-1	TGCAGTGCACTTTTAAGGGCCGGCGTTCGAGCTTTCTTT	CSALLRAGVRAFF
TRBJ2-3	TRBD2	once	TRBV29-1	TGCAGCGTTGATCTCGGGGGGGATACGCAGTATTTT	CSVDLGGDTQYF
TRBJ1-2	-	-	TRBV7-8	TGTGCCAGCAGCCAAACCCAGCAGCACACTAACTATGGCTACACCTTC	CASSQTQQHTNYGYTF
TRBJ1-1	-	-	TRBV6-5	TGTGCCAGCAGTTCTCCTCCGGGGGGGAACACTGAAGCTTTCTTT	CASSSPPGGNTEAFF
TRBJ2-5	-	-	TRBV20-1	TGCAGTGCCCTAACAGTAGAAGAGACCCAGTACTTC	CSALTVEETQYF
TRBJ1-2	-	-	TRBV15	TGTGCCACCAGCAATGTCAGGGCTCCTAACTATGGCTACACCTTC	CATSNVRAPNYGYTF
TRBJ1-1	-	once	TRBV12-3/TRBV12-4	TGTGCCAGCAGTCTGTGGTTTAACACTGAAGCTTTCTTT	CASSLWFNTEAFF
TRBJ1-1	-	-	TRBV5-1	TGCGCCAGCAGCTTGGCCGCGAACAGAAAGAACACTGAAGCTTTCTTT	CASSLAANRKNTEAFF
TRBJ2-5	TRBD2	-	TRBV20-1	TGCAGTGCTACGACTAGCGGGGGGGCGAAGAAGACCCAGTACTTC	CSATTSGGAKKTQYF